This T cell receptor beta chain was sequenced in a study of brain T cells in children with intractable seizures. CDR3 length: 14 residues. V was cut by 3 bases and J by 2 bases, with 9 bases left in between. Germline assignment: CDR1 ENHRY and CDR2 SYGVKD. TCRdb's copy holds only in-frame clones and misses some; the assay was immunoSEQ multiplex PCR. This sample yields around 100,000 clones, of which 94% are seen a single time; around 4.1% belongs to the top ten. The chain combines TRBV10-3 with TRBJ2-3; D uncertain. This clonotype originated in a boy in the first two years of life with hemimegalencephaly and intractable seizures. Sequencing used peripheral blood, obtained at surgery. The CDR3 loop is CAISDRAATDTQYF. The CDR3 coding sequence is TGTGCCATCAGTGACCGGGCGGCCACAGATACGCAGTATTTT.